The 2 T cell receptor beta chains presented below share a single source sample, sequenced in a study of blood T cell repertoires in COVID-19. Some clones are missing from TCRdb's copy, which holds only in-frame ones; the method was immunoSEQ multiplex PCR. The sample shows some 270,000 clones, roughly 85% of them seen only once. The specimen was peripheral blood. Receptors originate from a woman aged 70-85 years with acute or convalescent COVID-19.

V gene TRBV19 combines with J gene TRBJ1-1; TRBD1 matches 10 bases. V shed 5 bases, J shed 4 bases, and the junction held 7 bases outside the gene matches. The germline CDR1 and CDR2 sequences are LNHDA and SQIVND (reference sequence). The CDR3 extends over 15 amino acids. The CDR3 region is CASSGGTGAVTEAFF. CDR3 DNA sequence: TGTGCCAGTAGTGGAGGGACAGGGGCGGTCACTGAAGCTTTCTTT.

This clone was detected only once. This chain links TRBV9 with TRBJ2-7; D perhaps matches TRBD1 (6 bases). The CDR3 loop spans 16 amino acids. Germline assignment: CDR1 SGDLS and CDR2 YYNGEE. V was clipped by 4 bases and J by 5 bases, with 22 bases between them. CDR3 in amino acids: CASSLTLQGSSDEQYF. CDR3 nucleotides: TGTGCCAGCAGCCTCACTTTACAGGGTTCCAGCGACGAGCAGTACTTC.